These 4 T cell receptor beta chains came from one sample sequenced in a study of somatic mutations in cytotoxic T cells in rheumatoid arthritis. Method: immunoSEQ multiplex PCR; TCRdb's copy keeps in-frame clones and lacks some. The sample holds about 16,000 clones, more than 70% seen once. The specimen was CD8+ T cells sorted from blood. These receptors were obtained from an adult with rheumatoid arthritis.

The chain uses TRBV19 and TRBJ2-7, with 12 bases identical to TRBD1. CDR3 length: 13 residues. Germline CDR1 is LNHDA and CDR2 is SQIVND (reference sequence). The CDR3 sequence is CASGDRGLNEQYF. The CDR3 DNA sequence: TGTGCATCGGGGGACAGGGGGCTCAACGAGCAGTACTTC.

This rearrangement joins TRBV25-1 to TRBJ2-2; 8 bases are a match to TRBD2. J was trimmed by 0 bases and V by 6 bases; bases with no gene match: 6. CDR3 length: 16 residues. Germline V gives CDR1 MGHDK, CDR2 SYGVNS. In DNA, the CDR3 is TGTGCCAGCAGGGGGCGGGGGGATTCGAACACCGGGGAGCTGTTTTTT. Its protein product is CASRGRGDSNTGELFF.

V and J are TRBV14 and TRBJ2-1, with D unresolved. The V end was cut by 2 bases, the J end by 0 bases, with 11 bases between. The germline V gene has CDR1 SGHDN and CDR2 FVKESK. The CDR3 consists of 16 residues. Here the CDR3 reads CASSQWTPSSYNEQFF. For the CDR3, the DNA is TGTGCCAGCAGCCAATGGACCCCGAGCTCCTACAATGAGCAGTTCTTC. Variable domain in full (rest from reference TRBV14 and TRBJ2-1): EAGVTQFPSHSVIEKGQTVTLRCDPISGHDNLYWYRRVMGKEIKFLLHFVKESKQDESGMPNNRFLAERTGGTYSTLKVQPAELEDSGVYFCASSQWTPSSYNEQFFGPGTRLTVL.

The gene calls are TRBV9 and TRBJ2-1, with D possibly TRBD1 on 5 matching bases. CDR1 is SGDLS and CDR2 is YYNGEE in the germline V gene. V lost 1 base and J lost 8, with 7 bases in between. The CDR3 length is 12 residues. The CDR3 DNA reads as TGTGCCAGCAGCGTAAGGGGCCATGAGCAGTTCTTC. It yields the protein CASSVRGHEQFF.